This T cell receptor (beta chain) was captured in a study of T cell clonotyping in hematopoietic cell transplantation. Profiled with immunoSEQ multiplex PCR; TCRdb holds only in-frame clones, not every one. In the table there are 9,000 or so clones, 85% of which are singletons. Germline CDR1 and CDR2: GTSNPN and SVGIG (reference sequence). The CDR3 runs 12 residues. The V end lost 2 bases, the J end lost 4 bases, and 8 bases lay between the germline ends. This clonotype was sampled from a female patient aged 25-40 years who had an allogeneic stem cell transplant, so the T cells may come from the graft donor. Some clones in this sample may be carry-over from other donors' samples. V gene TRBV30 combines with J gene TRBJ1-2; D uncertain. This specimen consisted of PBMCs, obtained 180 days after allogeneic stem cell transplant. The CDR3 protein is CAWSPGPYGYTF. CDR3 in DNA: TGTGCCTGGAGTCCCGGGCCCTATGGCTACACCTTC.